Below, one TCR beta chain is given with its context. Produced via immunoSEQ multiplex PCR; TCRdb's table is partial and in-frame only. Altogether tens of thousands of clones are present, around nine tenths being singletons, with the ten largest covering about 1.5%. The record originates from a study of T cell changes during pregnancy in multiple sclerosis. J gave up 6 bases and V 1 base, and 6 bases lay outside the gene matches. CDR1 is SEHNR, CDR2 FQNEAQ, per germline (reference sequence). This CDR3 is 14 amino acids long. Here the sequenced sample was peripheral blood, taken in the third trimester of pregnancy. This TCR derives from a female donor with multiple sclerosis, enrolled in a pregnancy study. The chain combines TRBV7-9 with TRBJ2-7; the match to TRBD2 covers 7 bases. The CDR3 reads CASSLGPGGSEQYF. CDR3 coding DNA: TGTGCCAGCAGCTTAGGCCCCGGGGGGAGCGAGCAGTACTTC. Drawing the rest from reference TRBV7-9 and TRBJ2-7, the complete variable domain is DTGVSQNPRHKITKRGQNVTFRCDPISEHNRLYWYRQTLGQGPEFLTYFQNEAQLEKSRLLSDRFSAERPKGSFSTLEIQRTEQGDSAMYLCASSLGPGGSEQYFGPGTRLTVT.